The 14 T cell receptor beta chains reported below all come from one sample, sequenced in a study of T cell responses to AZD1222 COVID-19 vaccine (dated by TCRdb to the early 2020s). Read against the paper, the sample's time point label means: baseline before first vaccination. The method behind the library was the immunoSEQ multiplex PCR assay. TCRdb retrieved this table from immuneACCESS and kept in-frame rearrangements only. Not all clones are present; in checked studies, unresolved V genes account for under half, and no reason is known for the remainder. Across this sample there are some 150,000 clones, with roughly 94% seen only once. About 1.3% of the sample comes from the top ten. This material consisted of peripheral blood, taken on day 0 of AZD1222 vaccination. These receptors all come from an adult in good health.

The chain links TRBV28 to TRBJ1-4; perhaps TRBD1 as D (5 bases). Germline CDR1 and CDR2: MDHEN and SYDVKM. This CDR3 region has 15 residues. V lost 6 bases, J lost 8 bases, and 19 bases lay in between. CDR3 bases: TGTGCCAGCAGAGGTATCCGGGACGTTAGAGAAAAACTGTTTTTT. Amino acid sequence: CASRGIRDVREKLFF.

In DNA form, the CDR3 reads TGTGCCAGCAGCTTTTATTCCTACAATGAGCAGTTCTTC. It encodes CASSFYSYNEQFF. The chain carries TRBV7-2 and TRBJ2-1; D remains unclear. V lost 3 bases and J 1 base, leaving 4 bases between the germline ends. CDR1 is SGHTA, CDR2 FQGNSA, per germline. The CDR3 has 13 amino acids.

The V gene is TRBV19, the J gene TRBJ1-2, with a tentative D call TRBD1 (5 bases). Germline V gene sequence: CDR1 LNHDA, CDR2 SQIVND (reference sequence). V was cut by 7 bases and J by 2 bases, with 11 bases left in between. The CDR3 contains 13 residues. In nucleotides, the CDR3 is TGTGCCAGTATGAGGGGTTGGAACTATGGCTACACCTTC. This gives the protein CASMRGWNYGYTF.

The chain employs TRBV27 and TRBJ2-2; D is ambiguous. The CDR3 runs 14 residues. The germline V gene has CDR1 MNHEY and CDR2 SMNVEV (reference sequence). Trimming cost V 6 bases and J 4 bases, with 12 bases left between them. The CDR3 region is CASSSPALTGELFF. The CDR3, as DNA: TGTGCCAGCAGCTCCCCCGCCCTCACCGGGGAGCTGTTTTTT.

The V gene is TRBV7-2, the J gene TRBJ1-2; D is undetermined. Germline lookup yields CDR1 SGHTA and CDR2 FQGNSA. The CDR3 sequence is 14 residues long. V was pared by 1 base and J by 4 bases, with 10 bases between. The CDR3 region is CASSLETLIYGYTF. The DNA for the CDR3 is TGTGCCAGCAGCTTAGAGACTCTCATCTATGGCTACACCTTC.

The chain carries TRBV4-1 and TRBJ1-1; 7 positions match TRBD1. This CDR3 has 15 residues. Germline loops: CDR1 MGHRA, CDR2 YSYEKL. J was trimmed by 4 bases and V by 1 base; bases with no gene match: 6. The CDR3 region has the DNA TGCGCCAGCAGCCAAGTTCTGTCAGGGGGCACTGAAGCTTTCTTT. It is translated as CASSQVLSGGTEAFF.

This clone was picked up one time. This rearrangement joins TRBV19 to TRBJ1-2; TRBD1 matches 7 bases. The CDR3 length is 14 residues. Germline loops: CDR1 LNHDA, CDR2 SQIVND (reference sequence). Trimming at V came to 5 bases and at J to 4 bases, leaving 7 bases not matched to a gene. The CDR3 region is CASSFGTAFYGYTF. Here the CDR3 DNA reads TGTGCCAGTAGTTTCGGGACAGCTTTCTATGGCTACACCTTC.

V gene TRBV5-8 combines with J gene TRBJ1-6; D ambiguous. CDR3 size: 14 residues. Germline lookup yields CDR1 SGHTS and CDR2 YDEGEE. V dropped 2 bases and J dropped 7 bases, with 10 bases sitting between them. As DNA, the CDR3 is TGTGCCAGCAGCTTTGGTTCCGGCAATTCACCCCTCCACTTT. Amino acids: CASSFGSGNSPLHF.

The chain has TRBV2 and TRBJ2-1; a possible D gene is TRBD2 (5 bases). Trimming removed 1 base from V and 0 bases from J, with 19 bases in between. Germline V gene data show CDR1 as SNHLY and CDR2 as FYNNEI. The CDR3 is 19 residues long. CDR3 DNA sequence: TGTGCCAGCAGTGAAGGGCCCGTGAGCGGTCGCATCTCCTACAATGAGCAGTTCTTC. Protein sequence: CASSEGPVSGRISYNEQFF.

The CDR3 sequence: CATQQVRGGDGQFF. The CDR3 DNA is TGTGCCACCCAACAGGTTCGGGGGGGCGACGGGCAGTTCTTC. The rearrangement joins TRBV10-3 to TRBJ2-1; 8 positions agree with TRBD2. The CDR3 covers 14 residues. V trimming: 10 bases; J trimming: 12 bases; junction bases outside the gene matches: 17. From germline, CDR1 is ENHRY and CDR2 SYGVKD.

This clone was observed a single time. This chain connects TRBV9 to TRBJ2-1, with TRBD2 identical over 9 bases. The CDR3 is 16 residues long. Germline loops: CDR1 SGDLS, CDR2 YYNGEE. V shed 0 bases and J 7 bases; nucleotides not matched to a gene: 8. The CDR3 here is CASSVGSTSGRNEQFF. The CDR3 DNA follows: TGTGCCAGCAGCGTAGGGAGTACTAGCGGGCGGAATGAGCAGTTCTTC.

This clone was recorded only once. In DNA, the CDR3 is TGCAGTGCTAGTCCCCAAACCGGGACAGTGAATTCACCCCTCCACTTT. Translating it yields CSASPQTGTVNSPLHF. V gene TRBV20-1 combines with J gene TRBJ1-6; 7 nucleotides line up with TRBD1. The CDR3 totals 16 residues. Trimming cost V 3 bases and J 7 bases; bases outside gene matches: 12. Germline V gene lookup returns CDR1 DFQATT and CDR2 SNEGSKA (reference sequence).

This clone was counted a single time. DNA of the CDR3: TGTGCCAGCAGCCGCAGGACTAGCGGGAGTTCAGATACGCAGTATTTT. The encoded protein is CASSRRTSGSSDTQYF. This chain joins TRBV3-1 (or the pseudogene TRBV3-2) and TRBJ2-3; 13 nucleotides match TRBD2. V shed 4 bases and J 4 bases; nucleotides not matched to a gene: 5. CDR3 length: 16 amino acids. Germline-derived CDR1 and CDR2 are LGHDT and YNNKEL (reference sequence).

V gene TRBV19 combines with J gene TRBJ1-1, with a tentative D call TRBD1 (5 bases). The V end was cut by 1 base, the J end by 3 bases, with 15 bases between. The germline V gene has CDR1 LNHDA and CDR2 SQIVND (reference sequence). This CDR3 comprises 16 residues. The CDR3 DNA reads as TGTGCCAGTAGTATAGGGGGTCGAGGGGCTTACACTGAAGCTTTCTTT. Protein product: CASSIGGRGAYTEAFF.